The rows below give T cell receptor beta chains drawn from one sample of a study of OX40 agonist ivuxolimab in advanced cancers. Only in-frame clones appear in the TCRdb table, and some are missing; sequencing was by immunoSEQ multiplex PCR. The data contain approximately 92,000 clones, roughly 94% of them singletons. Sample: CD4+ or CD8+ T cells sorted from blood, taken in a trial of the OX40 agonist ivuxolimab. Receptors were obtained from an adult with an advanced solid tumor such as melanoma, head and neck, liver or kidney cancer. CDR3s include the opening cysteine and the closing phenylalanine or tryptophan.

>TRBJ2-2|16|TRBV6-4
CASSASGGRNTGELFF
>TRBJ2-5|15|TRBV7-9
CASSLGDGRGETQYF
>TRBJ2-3|18|TRBV5-1
CASSTGLAGGPGTDTQYF
>TRBJ1-4|15|TRBV7-9
CASRTWDRANEKLFF
>TRBJ1-2|16|TRBV9
CASTPAAPGGVLGYTF
>TRBJ2-7|11|TRBV28
CASSPHYEQYF
>TRBJ2-5|15|TRBV10-3
CAISEVAGGRETQYF
>TRBJ2-5|14|TRBV5-1
CASSLGGHEETQYF
>TRBJ2-2|15|TRBV28
CASSSPGQGAGELFF
>TRBJ2-7|17|TRBV29-1
CSVEKDWGGAPYNEQYF
>TRBJ2-7|15|TRBV5-4
CASSLVGQAKTEQYF
>TRBJ2-5|15|TRBV19
CASTFQGSKGETQYF
>TRBJ2-2|18|TRBV7-2
CASSRKITGGGFTGELFF
>TRBJ1-6|14|TRBV9
CASSPGHGTSPLHF
>TRBJ1-2|13|TRBV5-1
CASREFGGYGYTF
>TRBJ2-7|16|TRBV6-1
CASSGIRQGAHHEQYF
>TRBJ2-2|13|TRBV5-1
CASNLENTGELFF
>TRBJ2-5|16|TRBV5-4
CASTSFPPGARETQYF
>TRBJ1-1|15|TRBV19
CASSIVGGWGTEAFF
>TRBJ1-5|15|TRBV6-1
CASSVGTVPNQPQHF
>TRBJ1-4|17|TRBV4-1
CASSQDKTAGWGEKLFF
>TRBJ2-1|14|TRBV19
CASSTPNPNNEQFF
>TRBJ1-2|13|TRBV7-3
CASSLSKGDGYTF
>TRBJ1-3|11|TRBV5-1
CASSFRNTIYF
>TRBJ2-2|16|TRBV7-9
CASSYVGTGGTGELFF
>TRBJ1-1|14|TRBV7-9
CASSRDQGNTEAFF
>TRBJ1-2|13|TRBV28
CASTGGGLYGYTF
>TRBJ2-1|16|TRBV6-5
CASSYSPGLAYNEQFF
>TRBJ2-3|15|TRBV30
CAWKQGISSTDTQYF
>TRBJ1-2|12|TRBV19
CASSATAYGYTF
>TRBJ1-2|11|TRBV30
CAWTTGGGYTF
>TRBJ1-1|15|TRBV18
CASSPEVQRNTEAFF
>TRBJ1-1|13|TRBV30
CAWTWGLNTEAFF
>TRBJ1-3|18|TRBV9
CASSGRTGGHNSGNTIYF
>TRBJ2-2|16|TRBV5-6
CASSPMGARNTGELFF
>TRBJ2-6|15|TRBV19
CASSQGGPGANVLTF
>TRBJ2-5|13|TRBV29-1
CSAQVGMGETQYF
>TRBJ1-1|13|TRBV18
CASSPPGRTEAFF
>TRBJ2-1|16|TRBV5-8
CASTIRTSGGLGEQFF
>TRBJ2-5|13|TRBV12-5
CASGLVWGETQYF
>TRBJ2-7|17|TRBV7-8
CASSLVSGTGLTYEQYF
>TRBJ2-7|15|TRBV29-1
CSARTGTGGRHEQYF
>TRBJ2-7|12|TRBV18
CASSPDYPEQYF
>TRBJ2-1|15|TRBV19
CASRAPGLAHDEQFF
>TRBJ1-4|15|TRBV18
CASSPNRPRDEKLFF
>TRBJ1-2|14|TRBV21-1
CASSKGPRYRGYTF
>TRBJ2-3|12|TRBV5-4
CASSIYKDTQYF
>TRBJ1-2|13|TRBV7-2
CASSFDGTYGYTF
>TRBJ2-7|15|TRBV5-6
CASSLSGRQFYEQYF
>.|15|TRBV27
CASSSRTGVHYEQYF
>TRBJ2-5|15|TRBV30
CAWSIGTGATETQYF
>TRBJ2-3|14|TRBV29-1
CSVGSGTTADTQYF
>TRBJ2-6|15|TRBV7-8
CASSLAGAGANVLTF